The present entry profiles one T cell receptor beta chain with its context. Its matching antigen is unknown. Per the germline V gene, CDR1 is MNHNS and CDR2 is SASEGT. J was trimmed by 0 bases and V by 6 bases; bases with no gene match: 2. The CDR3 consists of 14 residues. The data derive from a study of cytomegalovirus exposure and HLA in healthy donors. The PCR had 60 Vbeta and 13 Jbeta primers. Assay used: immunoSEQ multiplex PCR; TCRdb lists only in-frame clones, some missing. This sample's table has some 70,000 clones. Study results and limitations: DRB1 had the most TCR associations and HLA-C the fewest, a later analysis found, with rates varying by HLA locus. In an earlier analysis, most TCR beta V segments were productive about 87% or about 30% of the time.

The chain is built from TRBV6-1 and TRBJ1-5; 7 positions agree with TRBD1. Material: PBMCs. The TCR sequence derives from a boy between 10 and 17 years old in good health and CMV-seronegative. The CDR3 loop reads CASRTGNSNQPQHF. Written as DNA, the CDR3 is TGTGCCAGCAGGACAGGGAATAGCAATCAGCCCCAGCATTTT.